This T cell receptor beta chain was identified during a study of vaccination and CD4 T cells after COVID-19. Study context: According to the study, participants were given two doses of BNT162b2 or mRNA-1273 vaccine. Typically, post-vaccine samples were obtained a median approximately 67 days after dose two, within a range of 14 to 241. Stimulation of cells relied on overlapping spike peptides derived from SARS-CoV-2, HCoV-NL63, HCoV-OC43 and HCoV-229E.

Treatment noted: roughly 11-day PBMC culture with coronavirus spike peptide pools or control peptides (ViraFEST assay). Using peptide pools, antigen-specific T cells were expanded in ViraFEST before TCRs were sequenced. Oncomine TCR Beta short-read sequencing was applied to DNA from cultured CD4+ T cells. TCRdb re-analysed the PCR reads in MiXCR, keeping a single row per CDR3 protein. Of 4,500 or so distinct CDR3 sequences in the sample, around a fifth are singletons; the top ten hold over 15%. In its sample, this clonotype is medium-sized. Its antigen is undetermined. CDR3 length: 14 amino acids. Germline assignment: CDR1 SGHNT and CDR2 YYREEE (reference sequence). V was pared by 0 bases and J by 8 bases, with 1 base of the junction left unmatched.

The TCR sequence derives from a human donor who had recovered from COVID-19. The V gene is TRBV5-4, the J gene TRBJ1-6; the match to TRBD1 covers 8 bases. What was sequenced was CD4+ T cells from blood, cultured in vitro. The chain's CDR3 is CASSLGDRHSPLHF. CDR3 DNA: TGTGCCAGCAGCTTGGGGGACAGGCATTCACCCCTCCACTTT.